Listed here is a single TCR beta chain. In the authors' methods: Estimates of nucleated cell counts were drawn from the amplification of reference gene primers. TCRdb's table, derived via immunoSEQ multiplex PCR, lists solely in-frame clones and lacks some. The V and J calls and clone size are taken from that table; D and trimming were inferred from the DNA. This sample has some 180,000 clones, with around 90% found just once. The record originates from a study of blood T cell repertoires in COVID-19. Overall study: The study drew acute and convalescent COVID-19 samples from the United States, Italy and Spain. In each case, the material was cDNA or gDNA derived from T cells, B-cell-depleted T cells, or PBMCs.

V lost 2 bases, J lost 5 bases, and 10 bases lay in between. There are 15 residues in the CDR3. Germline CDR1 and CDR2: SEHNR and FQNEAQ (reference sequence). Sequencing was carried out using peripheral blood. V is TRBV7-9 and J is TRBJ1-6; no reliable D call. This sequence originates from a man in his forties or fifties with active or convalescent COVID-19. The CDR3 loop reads CASSLNSQNNSPLHF. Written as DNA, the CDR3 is TGTGCCAGCAGCTTAAACAGTCAAAATAATTCACCCCTCCACTTT.